These 14 T cell receptor beta chains came from one sample sequenced in a study of CD8 T cells in ankylosing spondylitis. A single record per CDR3 protein comes from TCRdb applying MiXCR to the 5' RACE reads. The sample carries 250,000 or so distinct CDR3 sequences, over 15% recorded once. The sample consisted of blood, either unsorted or a sorted T cell fraction (not recorded which). The receptor set was obtained from a male donor with ankylosing spondylitis or in good health (not recorded which).

The table lists this clonotype with many counts. This chain joins TRBV20-1 and TRBJ2-7, with 9 bases aligning to TRBD2. This CDR3 spans 17 amino acids. V was pared by 0 bases and J by 2 bases, with 11 bases of the junction left unmatched. Germline loops: CDR1 DFQATT, CDR2 SNEGSKA (reference sequence). The CDR3 sequence: CSARDFVGLALTYEQYF. Written as DNA, the CDR3 is TGCAGTGCTAGAGATTTTGTCGGACTAGCGCTAACCTACGAGCAGTACTTC.

This clonotype was seen a few times. This chain links TRBV20-1 with TRBJ2-7, with TRBD2 as a possible D gene (5 bases). This CDR3 has 15 amino acids. Germline V lookup: CDR1 DFQATT, CDR2 SNEGSKA (reference sequence). Trimming left V 0 bases short and J 5 bases short, with 17 bases between. CDR3 loop: CSARDFLRGEDEQYF. The DNA for the CDR3 is TGCAGTGCTAGAGACTTTCTCCGGGGAGAAGACGAGCAGTACTTC.

The chain carries TRBV16 and TRBJ2-7, with D unclear. Germline assignment: CDR1 KGHSY and CDR2 FQNENV. CDR3 length: 11 amino acids. With 4 bases removed from V and 3 bases from J, the gap between germline ends came to 4 bases. DNA of the CDR3: TGTGCCAGCAGCCGCAACTACGAGCAGTACTTC. Translated: CASSRNYEQYF.

The chain couples TRBV4-2 to TRBJ1-4; no reliable D call. V gave up 6 bases and J gave up 0 bases, with 11 bases separating them. CDR1 and CDR2 from the germline V gene are LGHNA and YNFKEQ. The CDR3 is 15 residues long. CDR3 in amino acids: CASRFTPATNEKLFF. The CDR3 bases are TGTGCCAGCAGATTTACACCTGCAACTAATGAAAAACTGTTTTTT.

Points on this clonotype: A read error may produce the germline difference seen at one junction end. The chain joins TRBV5-1 to TRBJ2-5; 10 bases are shared with TRBD1. CDR1 is SGHRS, CDR2 YFSETQ, per germline. The length of the CDR3 is 16 residues. The CDR3 protein is CASSKGQGPYQKTQYF. DNA of the CDR3: TGCGCCAGCAGCAAGGGACAGGGGCCGTACCAAAAGACCCAGTACTTC.

The chain recombines TRBV7-2 with TRBJ1-2; maybe TRBD1 (5 bases). This CDR3 comprises 16 residues. The V gene lost 1 base and the J gene lost 4 bases, with 16 bases spanning the gap. CDR1 and CDR2 from the germline V gene are SGHTA and FQGNSA. CDR3 DNA sequence: TGTGCCAGCAGCTTAGTACGCGATGGGAGGGGCTATGGCTACACCTTC. It codes for CASSLVRDGRGYGYTF.

J is TRBJ2-3 and V is TRBV11-2; TRBD2 matches at 8 bases. Germline V gene data show CDR1 as SGHAT and CDR2 as FQNNGV. V shed 5 bases and J 7 bases; nucleotides not matched to a gene: 11. This CDR3 comprises 15 residues. The CDR3 loop reads CASSRGTRAPNTQYF. The CDR3 nucleotides are TGTGCCAGCAGCCGCGGGACTAGGGCCCCGAATACGCAGTATTTT.

The genes are TRBV6-5 and TRBJ2-7; 11 bases agree with TRBD2. The CDR3 is 16 amino acids. The germline CDR1 and CDR2 sequences are MNHEY and SVGAGI. The J segment lost 0 bases and the V segment lost 4 bases, leaving 5 bases of the junction unmatched. Here the CDR3 DNA reads TGTGCCAGCAGTTCGGGACTAGCGGAAAGCTCCTACGAGCAGTACTTC. Translation: CASSSGLAESSYEQYF.

At least ten counts were recorded for this clonotype. The chain uses TRBV7-9 and TRBJ1-3; D might be TRBD1 (6 bases). The CDR3 runs 16 residues. In germline, CDR1 is SEHNR, CDR2 FQNEAQ (reference sequence). Trimming cost V 0 bases and J 0 bases, with 9 bases left between them. In DNA form, the CDR3 reads TGTGCCAGCAGCTTAGCGCGGACAGACTCTGGAAACACCATATATTTT. Its protein product is CASSLARTDSGNTIYF.

V and J are TRBV7-8 and TRBJ2-1, with 7 bases aligning to TRBD2. Trimming took 0 bases from V and 4 from J; bases not matched to a gene: 6. Germline loops: CDR1 SGHVS, CDR2 FQNEAQ. CDR3 length equals 16 residues. Here the CDR3 reads CASSLAMGEGYNEQFF. The CDR3 region has the DNA TGTGCCAGCAGCTTAGCGATGGGGGAGGGATACAATGAGCAGTTCTTC. Combining the CDR3 with reference TRBV7-8 and TRBJ2-1 gives the whole variable domain GAGVSQSPRYKVAKRGQDVALRCDPISGHVSLFWYQQALGQGPEFLTYFQNEAQLDKSGLPSDRFFAERPEGSVSTLKIQRTQQEDSAVYLCASSLAMGEGYNEQFFGPGTRLTVL.

The chain combines TRBV29-1 with TRBJ2-3; 9 positions match TRBD2. CDR1 is SQVTM and CDR2 is ANQGSEA in the germline V gene. J gave up 7 bases and V 5 bases, and 10 bases lay outside the gene matches. The CDR3 consists of 14 residues. CDR3 sequence reads: CSVLIAGGPYTQYF. The CDR3, as DNA: TGCAGCGTTCTAATCGCGGGAGGGCCCTATACGCAGTATTTT.

There are many counts of this clonotype. This chain links TRBV4-3 with TRBJ2-2, with TRBD1 matching 8 bases. The germline V gene has CDR1 LGHNA and CDR2 YSLEER. The CDR3 totals 15 residues. The V segment lost 3 bases and the J segment 5 bases; nucleotides outside the gene matches: 5. The DNA for the CDR3 is TGCGCCAGCAGCCACGGGACAGGAGGAACCGGGGAGCTGTTTTTT. Translated, it gives CASSHGTGGTGELFF.

The CDR3 DNA reads as TGCGCCAGCAGCCCAGCTAGCGGAGTGCCGAACACCGGGGAGCTGTTTTTT. This sequence encodes CASSPASGVPNTGELFF. The chain has TRBV5-1 and TRBJ2-2; 7 bases match TRBD2. The CDR3 consists of 17 residues. Looked up from germline, CDR1 is SGHRS and CDR2 is YFSETQ. The V segment lost 4 bases and the J segment 0 bases; nucleotides outside the gene matches: 9.

This clonotype was detected only a few times. The V call is TRBV12-3 or TRBV12-4, the J call TRBJ2-1, with TRBD1 matching over 11 bases. J was trimmed by 10 bases and V by 1 base; bases with no gene match: 24. The CDR3 has 21 amino acids. Here the CDR3 reads CASSLGEDRGLAGEMYGEQFF. CDR3 bases: TGTGCCAGCAGTTTAGGGGAGGACAGGGGGCTCGCGGGAGAGATGTATGGCGAGCAGTTCTTC.